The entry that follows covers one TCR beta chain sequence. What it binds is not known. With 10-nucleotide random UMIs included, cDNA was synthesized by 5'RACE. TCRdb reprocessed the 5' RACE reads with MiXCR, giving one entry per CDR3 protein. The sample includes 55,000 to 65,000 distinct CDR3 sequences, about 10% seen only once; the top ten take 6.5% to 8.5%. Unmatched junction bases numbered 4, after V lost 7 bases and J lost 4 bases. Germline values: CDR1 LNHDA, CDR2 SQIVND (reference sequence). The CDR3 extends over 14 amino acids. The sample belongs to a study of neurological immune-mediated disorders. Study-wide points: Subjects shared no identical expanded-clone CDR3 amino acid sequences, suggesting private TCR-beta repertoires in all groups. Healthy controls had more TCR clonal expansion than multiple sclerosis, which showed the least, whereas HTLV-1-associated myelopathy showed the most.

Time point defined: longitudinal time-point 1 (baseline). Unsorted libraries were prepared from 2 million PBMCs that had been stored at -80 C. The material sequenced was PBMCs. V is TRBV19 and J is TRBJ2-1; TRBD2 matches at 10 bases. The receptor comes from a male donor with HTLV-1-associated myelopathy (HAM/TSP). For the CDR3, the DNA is TGTGCCAGTAAAACTAGCGGGGAATACAATGAGCAGTTCTTC. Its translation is CASKTSGEYNEQFF.